This T cell receptor (beta chain) was sequenced during a study of CD8 T cells in Susac syndrome. This clonotype appeared a single time. Germline V gives CDR1 MNHEY, CDR2 SMNVEV (reference sequence). This CDR3 is 14 amino acids long. V was shortened by 4 bases and J by 8 bases, with 12 bases between the two germline ends. An amount of RNA that ranged from roughly 0.5 to 1 ug was reverse transcribed with random hexamers. Multiplex immunoSEQ PCR targeted 54 Vbeta and 13 Jbeta TCR beta segments. TCRdb used MiXCR to reprocess the immunoSEQ multiplex PCR reads, holding one entry per CDR3 protein. Among hundreds of thousands of distinct CDR3 sequences listed, over 90% were seen once.

V gene TRBV27 combines with J gene TRBJ1-6; D unclear. Sequencing used CD4+ T cells from PBMCs. This TCR derives from a human donor with multiple sclerosis. CDR3 residues: CASSSSRRDSPLHF. The CDR3 nucleotides read TGTGCCAGCAGTTCCTCACGGAGAGATTCACCCCTCCACTTT.